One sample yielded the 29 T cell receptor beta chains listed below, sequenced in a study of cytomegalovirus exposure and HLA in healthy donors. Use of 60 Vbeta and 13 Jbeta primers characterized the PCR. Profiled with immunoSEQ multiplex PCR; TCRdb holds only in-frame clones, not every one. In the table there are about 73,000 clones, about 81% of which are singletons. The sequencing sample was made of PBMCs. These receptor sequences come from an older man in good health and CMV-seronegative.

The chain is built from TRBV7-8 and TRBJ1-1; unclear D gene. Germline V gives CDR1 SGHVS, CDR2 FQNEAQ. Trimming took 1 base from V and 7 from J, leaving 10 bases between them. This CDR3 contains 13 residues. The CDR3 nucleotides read TGTGCCAGCAGCTTAGTCGGAGGGCTTGAAGCTTTCTTT. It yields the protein CASSLVGGLEAFF.

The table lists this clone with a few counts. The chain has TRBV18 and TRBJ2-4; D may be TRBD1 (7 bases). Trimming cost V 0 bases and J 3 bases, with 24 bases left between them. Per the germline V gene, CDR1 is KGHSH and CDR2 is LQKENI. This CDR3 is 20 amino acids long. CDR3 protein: CASSPPEGDRGRGVKNIQYF. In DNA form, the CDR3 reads TGTGCCAGCTCACCACCGGAAGGGGACAGAGGAAGGGGGGTCAAAAACATTCAGTACTTC.

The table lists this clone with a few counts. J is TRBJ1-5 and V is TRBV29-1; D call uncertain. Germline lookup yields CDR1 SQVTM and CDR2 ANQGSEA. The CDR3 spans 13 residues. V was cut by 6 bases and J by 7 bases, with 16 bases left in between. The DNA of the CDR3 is TGCAGCGTGGAGACATTAACGGGGCAGCCCCAGCATTTT. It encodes CSVETLTGQPQHF. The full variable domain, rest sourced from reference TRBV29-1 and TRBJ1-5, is SAVISQKPSRDICQRGTSLTIQCQVDSQVTMMFWYRQQPGQSLTLIATANQGSEATYESGFVIDKFPISRPNLTFSTLTVSNMSPEDSSIYLCSVETLTGQPQHFGDGTRLSIL.

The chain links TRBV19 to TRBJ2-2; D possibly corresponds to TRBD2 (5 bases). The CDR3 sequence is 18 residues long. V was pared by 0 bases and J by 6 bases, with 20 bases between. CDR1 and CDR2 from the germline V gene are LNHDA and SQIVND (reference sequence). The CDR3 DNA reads TGTGCCAGTAGTATAGATGGACCCGCGAGGGCTGGGGCCGGGGAGCTGTTTTTT. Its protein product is CASSIDGPARAGAGELFF. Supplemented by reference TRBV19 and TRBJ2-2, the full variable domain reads DGGITQSPKYLFRKEGQNVTLSCEQNLNHDAMYWYRQDPGQGLRLIYYSQIVNDFQKGDIAEGYSVSREKKESFPLTVTSAQKNPTAFYLCASSIDGPARAGAGELFFGEGSRLTVL.

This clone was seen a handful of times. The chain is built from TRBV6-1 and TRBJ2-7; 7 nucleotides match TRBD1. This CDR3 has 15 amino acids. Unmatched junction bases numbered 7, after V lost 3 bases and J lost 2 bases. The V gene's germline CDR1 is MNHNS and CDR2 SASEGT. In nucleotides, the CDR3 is TGTGCCAGCAGTGACTCGGACAGGCCAGCCTACGAGCAGTACTTC. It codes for CASSDSDRPAYEQYF.

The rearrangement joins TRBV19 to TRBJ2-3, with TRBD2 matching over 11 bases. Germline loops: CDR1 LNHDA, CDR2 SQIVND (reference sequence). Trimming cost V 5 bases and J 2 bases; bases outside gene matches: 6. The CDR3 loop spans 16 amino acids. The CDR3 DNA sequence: TGTGCCAGTAGTTTACAACTAGCGGGAGCCACAGATACGCAGTATTTT. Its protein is CASSLQLAGATDTQYF.

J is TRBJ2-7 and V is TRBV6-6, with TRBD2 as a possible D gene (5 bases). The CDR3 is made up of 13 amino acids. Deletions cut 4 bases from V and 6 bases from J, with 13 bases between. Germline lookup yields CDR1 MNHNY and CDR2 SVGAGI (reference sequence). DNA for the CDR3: TGTGCCAGCAGTTCCGACCCTGGGAGCGAGCAGTACTTC. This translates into CASSSDPGSEQYF.

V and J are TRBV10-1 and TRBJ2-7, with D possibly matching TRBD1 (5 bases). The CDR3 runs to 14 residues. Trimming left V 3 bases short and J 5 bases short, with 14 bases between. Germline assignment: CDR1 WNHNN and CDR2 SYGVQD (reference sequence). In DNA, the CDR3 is TGCGCCAGCAGTGAAAGGACACCGGCGAACGAGCAGTACTTC. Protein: CASSERTPANEQYF.

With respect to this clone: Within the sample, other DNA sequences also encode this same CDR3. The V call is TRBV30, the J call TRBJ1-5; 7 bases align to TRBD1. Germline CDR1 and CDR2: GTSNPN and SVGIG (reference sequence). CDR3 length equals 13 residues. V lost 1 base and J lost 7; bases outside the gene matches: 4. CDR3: CAWSGQGDQPQHF. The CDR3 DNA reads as TGTGCCTGGAGTGGCCAGGGGGACCAGCCCCAGCATTTT.

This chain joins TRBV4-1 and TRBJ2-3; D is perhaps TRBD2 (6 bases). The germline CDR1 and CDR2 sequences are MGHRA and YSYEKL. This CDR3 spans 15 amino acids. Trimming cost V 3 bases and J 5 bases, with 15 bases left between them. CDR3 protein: CASSQSPYSGDTQYF. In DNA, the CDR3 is TGCGCCAGCAGCCAGAGTCCGTATAGCGGAGATACGCAGTATTTT.

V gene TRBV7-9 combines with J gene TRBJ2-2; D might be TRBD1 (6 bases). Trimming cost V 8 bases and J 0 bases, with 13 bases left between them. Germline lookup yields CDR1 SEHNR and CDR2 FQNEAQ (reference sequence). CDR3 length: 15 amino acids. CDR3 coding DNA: TGTGCCAGCCGATCTGGGGGCCCGAACACCGGGGAGCTGTTTTTT. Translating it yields CASRSGGPNTGELFF.

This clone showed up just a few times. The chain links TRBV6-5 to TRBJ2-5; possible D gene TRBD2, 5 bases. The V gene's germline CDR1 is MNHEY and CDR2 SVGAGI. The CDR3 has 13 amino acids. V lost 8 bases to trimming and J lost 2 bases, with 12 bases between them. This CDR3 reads CASVTGVQETQYF. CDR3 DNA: TGTGCCAGCGTTACCGGGGTTCAAGAGACCCAGTACTTC.

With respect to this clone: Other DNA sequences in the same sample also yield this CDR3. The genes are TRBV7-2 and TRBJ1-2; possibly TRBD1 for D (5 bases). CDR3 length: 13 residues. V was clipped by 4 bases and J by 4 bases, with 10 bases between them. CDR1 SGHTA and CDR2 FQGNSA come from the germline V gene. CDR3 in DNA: TGTGCCAGCAGCTCTGACAGATCCTATGGCTACACCTTC. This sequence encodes CASSSDRSYGYTF.

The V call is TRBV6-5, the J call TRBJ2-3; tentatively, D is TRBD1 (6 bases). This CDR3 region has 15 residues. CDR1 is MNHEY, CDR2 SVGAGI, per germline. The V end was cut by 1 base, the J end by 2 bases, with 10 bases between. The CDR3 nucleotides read TGTGCCAGCAGTTACTGGGCAGGGGACACAGATACGCAGTATTTT. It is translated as CASSYWAGDTDTQYF.

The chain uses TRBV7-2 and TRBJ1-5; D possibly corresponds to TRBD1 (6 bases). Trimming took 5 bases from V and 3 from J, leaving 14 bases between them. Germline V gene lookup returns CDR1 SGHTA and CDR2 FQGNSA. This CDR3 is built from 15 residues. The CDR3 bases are TGTGCCAGCAGCCCGCAGGGGATCACCAATCAGCCCCAGCATTTT. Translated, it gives CASSPQGITNQPQHF.

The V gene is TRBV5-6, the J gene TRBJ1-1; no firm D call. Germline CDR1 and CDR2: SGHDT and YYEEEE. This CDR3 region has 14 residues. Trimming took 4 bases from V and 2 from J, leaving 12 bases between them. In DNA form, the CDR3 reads TGTGCCAGCAGCCCCAGGCTACCCAACACTGAAGCTTTCTTT. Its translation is CASSPRLPNTEAFF.

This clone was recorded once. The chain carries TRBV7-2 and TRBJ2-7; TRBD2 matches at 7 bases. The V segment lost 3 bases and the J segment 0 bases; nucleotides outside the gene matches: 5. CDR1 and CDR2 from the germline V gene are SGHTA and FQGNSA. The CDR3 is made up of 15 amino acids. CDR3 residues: CASSFSGLSSYEQYF. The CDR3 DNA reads TGTGCCAGCAGCTTTTCGGGACTAAGCTCCTACGAGCAGTACTTC.

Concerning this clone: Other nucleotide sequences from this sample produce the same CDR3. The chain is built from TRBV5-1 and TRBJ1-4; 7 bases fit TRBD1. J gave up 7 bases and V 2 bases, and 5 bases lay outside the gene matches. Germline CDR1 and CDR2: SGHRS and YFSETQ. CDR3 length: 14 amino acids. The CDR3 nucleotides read TGCGCCAGCAGCTTAGGCCAGGGGGGTGAAAAACTGTTTTTT. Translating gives CASSLGQGGEKLFF.

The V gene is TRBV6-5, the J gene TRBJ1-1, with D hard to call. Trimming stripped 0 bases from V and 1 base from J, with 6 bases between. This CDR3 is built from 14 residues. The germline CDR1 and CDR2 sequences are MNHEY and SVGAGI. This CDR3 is CASSYSGGNTEAFF. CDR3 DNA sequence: TGTGCCAGCAGTTACTCCGGCGGGAACACTGAAGCTTTCTTT.

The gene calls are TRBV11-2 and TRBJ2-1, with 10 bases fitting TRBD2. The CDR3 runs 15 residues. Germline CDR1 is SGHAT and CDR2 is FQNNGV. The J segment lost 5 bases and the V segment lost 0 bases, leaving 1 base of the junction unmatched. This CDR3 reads CASSLELAGDNEQFF. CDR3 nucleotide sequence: TGTGCCAGCAGCTTAGAGCTAGCGGGAGACAATGAGCAGTTCTTC. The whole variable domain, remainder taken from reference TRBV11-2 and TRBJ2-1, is EAGVAQSPRYKIIEKRQSVAFWCNPISGHATLYWYQQILGQGPKLLIQFQNNGVVDDSQLPKDRFSAERLKGVDSTLKIQPAKLEDSAVYLCASSLELAGDNEQFFGPGTRLTVL.

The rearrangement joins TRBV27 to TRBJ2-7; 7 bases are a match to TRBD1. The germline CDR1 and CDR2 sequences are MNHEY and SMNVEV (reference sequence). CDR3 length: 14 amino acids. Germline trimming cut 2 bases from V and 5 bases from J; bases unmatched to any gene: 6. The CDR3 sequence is CASSLRGRLHEQYF. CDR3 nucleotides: TGTGCCAGCAGTTTAAGGGGGCGCCTCCACGAGCAGTACTTC.

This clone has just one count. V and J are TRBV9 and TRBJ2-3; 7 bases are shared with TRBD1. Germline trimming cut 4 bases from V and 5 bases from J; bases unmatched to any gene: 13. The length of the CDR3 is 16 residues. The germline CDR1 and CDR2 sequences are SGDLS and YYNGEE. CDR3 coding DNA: TGTGCCAGCAGCCCCGGGACAGCCCCGGATGTAGATACGCAGTATTTT. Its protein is CASSPGTAPDVDTQYF.

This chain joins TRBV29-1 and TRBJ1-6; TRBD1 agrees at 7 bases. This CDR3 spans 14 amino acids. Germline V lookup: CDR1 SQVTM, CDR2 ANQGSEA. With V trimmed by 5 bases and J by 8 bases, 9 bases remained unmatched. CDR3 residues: CSVRAGGDYSPLHF. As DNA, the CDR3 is TGCAGCGTTAGGGCAGGGGGTGATTATTCACCCCTCCACTTT. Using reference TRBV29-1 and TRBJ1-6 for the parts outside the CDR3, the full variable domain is SAVISQKPSRDICQRGTSLTIQCQVDSQVTMMFWYRQQPGQSLTLIATANQGSEATYESGFVIDKFPISRPNLTFSTLTVSNMSPEDSSIYLCSVRAGGDYSPLHFGNGTRLTVT.

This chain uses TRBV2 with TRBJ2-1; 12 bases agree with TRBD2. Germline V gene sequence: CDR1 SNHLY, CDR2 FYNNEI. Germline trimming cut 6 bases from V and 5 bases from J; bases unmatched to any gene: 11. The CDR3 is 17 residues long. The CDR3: CASRLTGLAGRNNEQFF. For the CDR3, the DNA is TGTGCCAGCAGGCTTACGGGACTAGCGGGCCGGAACAATGAGCAGTTCTTC.

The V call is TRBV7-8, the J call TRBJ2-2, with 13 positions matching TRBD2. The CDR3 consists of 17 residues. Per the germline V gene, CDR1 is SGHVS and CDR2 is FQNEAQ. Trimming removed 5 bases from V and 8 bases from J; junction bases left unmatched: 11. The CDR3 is CASSLGTSGIGGGELFF. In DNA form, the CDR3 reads TGTGCCAGCAGCCTCGGGACTAGCGGGATAGGTGGGGGGGAGCTGTTTTTT.

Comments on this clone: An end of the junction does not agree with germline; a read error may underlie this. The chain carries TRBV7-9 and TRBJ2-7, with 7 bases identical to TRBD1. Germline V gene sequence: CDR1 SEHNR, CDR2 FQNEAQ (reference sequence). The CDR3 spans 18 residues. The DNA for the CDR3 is TGTTCCAGCAGCTTAATTCCAGGCCGGCCAGGGGGCTCCTACGAGCAGTACTTC. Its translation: CSSSLIPGRPGGSYEQYF.

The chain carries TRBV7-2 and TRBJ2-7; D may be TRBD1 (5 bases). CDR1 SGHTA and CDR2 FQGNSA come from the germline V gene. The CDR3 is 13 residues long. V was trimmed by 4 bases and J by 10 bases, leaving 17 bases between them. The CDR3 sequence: CASSSIFRQIQYF. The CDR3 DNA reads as TGTGCCAGCAGCTCGATTTTCAGACAGATCCAGTACTTC.

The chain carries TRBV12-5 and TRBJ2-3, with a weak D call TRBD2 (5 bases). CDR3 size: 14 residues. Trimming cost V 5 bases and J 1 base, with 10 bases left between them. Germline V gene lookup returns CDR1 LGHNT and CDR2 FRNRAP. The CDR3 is CASGLKLGTDTQYF. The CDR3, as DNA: TGTGCTAGTGGTCTTAAACTAGGCACAGATACGCAGTATTTT.

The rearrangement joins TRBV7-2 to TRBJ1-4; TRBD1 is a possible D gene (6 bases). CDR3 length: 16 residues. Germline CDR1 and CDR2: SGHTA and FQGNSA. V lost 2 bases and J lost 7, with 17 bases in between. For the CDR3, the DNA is TGTGCCAGCAGCTTAAGTAGGGGGGGGATCGGTGAAAAACTGTTTTTT. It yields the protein CASSLSRGGIGEKLFF.